This T cell receptor (beta chain) was obtained from a study of T cell changes during pregnancy in multiple sclerosis. Here immunoSEQ multiplex PCR was the method, and the copy in TCRdb shows in-frame clones only, minus some. The profile shows 40,000 or so clones, 90% to 95% of them singletons. Trimming cost V 5 bases and J 4 bases, with 14 bases left between them. The length of the CDR3 is 14 residues. Germline CDR1 reads LNHDA; CDR2 reads SQIVND (reference sequence). This chain uses TRBV19 with TRBJ2-5; the D gene is possibly TRBD1 (6 bases). The sequence came from a female donor with multiple sclerosis, enrolled in a pregnancy study. The specimen was CD4+ T cells from peripheral blood mononuclear cells, collected in the third trimester of pregnancy. This CDR3 is CASSASGAGETQYF. As DNA, the CDR3 is TGTGCCAGTAGTGCGTCAGGGGCGGGAGAGACCCAGTACTTC. The full variable domain, in which reference TRBV19 and TRBJ2-5 provide the parts outside the CDR3, is DGGITQSPKYLFRKEGQNVTLSCEQNLNHDAMYWYRQDPGQGLRLIYYSQIVNDFQKGDIAEGYSVSREKKESFPLTVTSAQKNPTAFYLCASSASGAGETQYFGPGTRLLVL.